Listed below are T cell receptor beta chains from one sample, sequenced in a study of metastatic and nonmetastatic thyroid tumors. TCRdb reassembled clones from the PCR reads with MiXCR. Of around 7,100 clones in the sample, roughly 32% are singletons; the top ten hold around 40%. Sequencing was carried out using adjacent normal tissue. The receptors here all came from a female donor with papillary thyroid cancer or a benign thyroid nodule (not recorded which). Some clones in this sample may be carry-over from other donors' samples. Each CDR3 is given with its conserved first and last residue. A D gene is named only where the DNA matches it firmly. Expanded clones get a size class; other rows say once, few or many, or leave the size out.

V,J,D,size,DNA,CDR3
TRBV6-2/TRBV6-3,TRBJ1-2,-,few,TGTGCCAGCAGAACCAGGACGGCCTATGGCTACACCTTC,CASRTRTAYGYTF
TRBV7-9,TRBJ1-5,TRBD1,once,TGTGCCAGCAGCCCGCTGACAGGGAGAAATCAGCCCCAGCATTTT,CASSPLTGRNQPQHF
TRBV20-1,TRBJ2-1,TRBD2,few,TGCAGTGCTAGAGATGTTGACCGGACTAGCTACAATGAGCAGTTCTTC,CSARDVDRTSYNEQFF
TRBV28,TRBJ1-2,-,-,TGTGCCAGCAGTTTGTCCTATGGCTACACCTTC,CASSLSYGYTF
TRBV20-1,TRBJ1-1,TRBD1,-,TGCAGTGCTAGTGCGACAGGGGGCCGTGCTGGGACTGAAGCTTTCTTT,CSASATGGRAGTEAFF
TRBV5-1,TRBJ2-2,TRBD2,-,TGCGCCAGCAGCTATAGCGGGAGGGCCGACACCGGGGAGCTGTTTTTT,CASSYSGRADTGELFF
TRBV6-1,TRBJ1-2,-,few,TGTGCCAGCACCGAGAGTAGGGACTATGACTACACCTTC,CASTESRDYDYTF
TRBV6-1,TRBJ1-2,TRBD1,-,TGTGCCAGCAGTGAACAGGGGGCCCTTTTCTATGGCTACACCTTC,CASSEQGALFYGYTF
TRBV20-1,TRBJ2-1,TRBD1,once,TGCAGTGCTAGAGGGTTGTATCACAGGGGTGCCGATGAGCAGTTCTTC,CSARGLYHRGADEQFF
TRBV15,TRBJ2-3,-,medium-sized,TGTGCCACCAGCTCCTTTCCGGGGGCCGGCACAGATACGCAGTATTTT,CATSSFPGAGTDTQYF
TRBV5-1,TRBJ1-1,-,-,TGCGCCAGCAGGGCGTCGGGACAACGGAACACTGAAGCTTTCTTT,CASRASGQRNTEAFF
TRBV28,TRBJ1-5,-,-,TGTGCCAGCAGTTTCTTCGGACAGAGCAATCAGCCCCAGCATTTT,CASSFFGQSNQPQHF